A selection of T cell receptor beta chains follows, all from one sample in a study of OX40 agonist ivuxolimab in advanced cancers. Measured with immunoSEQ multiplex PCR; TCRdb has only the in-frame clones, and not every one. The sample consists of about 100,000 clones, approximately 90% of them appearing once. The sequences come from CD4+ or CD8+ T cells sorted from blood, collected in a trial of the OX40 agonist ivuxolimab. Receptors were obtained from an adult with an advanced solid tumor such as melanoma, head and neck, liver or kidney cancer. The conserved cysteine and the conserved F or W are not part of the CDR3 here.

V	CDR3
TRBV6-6	ASSYLGGSEQY
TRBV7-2	ASSQRTEDAQY
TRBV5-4	ASSSARGVETQY
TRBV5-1	ASSLGAVAENEQF
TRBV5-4	ASSASTPGLAATDTQY
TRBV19	AFATHWNEQF
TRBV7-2	ASSSSRGTYNEQF
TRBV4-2	ASSQDFGRSYEQF
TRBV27	ASSLSGTGGGAF
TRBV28	ASIRGGSSYEQY
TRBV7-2	ASSLGGEAF
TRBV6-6	ASSYRTGTEAF
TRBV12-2	ASRLLQGVNEKLF
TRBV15	ATSGRPQGEQY
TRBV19	ASSKNKRELIRANVLT
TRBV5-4	ASSLPLGQGVMNTEAF
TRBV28	ASSKNRDNMSYEQY
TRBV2	ASSVVSTTDTQY
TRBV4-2	ASSQDSKGHEQF
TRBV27	ASSLWLAGGNEQF
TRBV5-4	ASSWKREGSNEQF
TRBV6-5	ASSRDRAYEQY
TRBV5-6	ASFRRGVGQF
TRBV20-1	SGAGTDEQF
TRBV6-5	ASSDRAGTDTQY
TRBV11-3	ASSLVGTDRSRSYEQY
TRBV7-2	ASSLVAGVPTYEQY
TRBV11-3	ASSLGLLAGVVDTQY
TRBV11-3	ASSLGAEETQY
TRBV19	ASSYRGGQAASPYEQY
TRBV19	ASSIESHQGSNQPQH
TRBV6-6	ASSYASGYNQPQH
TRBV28	ASSSGLAGRMQY
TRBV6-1	ASSVGTGVGETQY
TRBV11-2	ASSSPTLRRETQY
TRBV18	ASSRTQGKSDTQY
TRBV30	AWSRGRNSYEQY
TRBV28	ASSSPRGGNQPQH
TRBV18	ASSPRTSGYTDTQY
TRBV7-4	ASSLLGDEQF
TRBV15	ATSRDLRTVTGELF